These T cell receptor beta chains were read from a single sample in a study of CD8+ T cells in alopecia areata. Using immunoSEQ multiplex PCR, the repertoire was profiled, and TCRdb retains in-frame clones only, with some absent. The sample contains some 130,000 clones, more than 40% of which appear only once. The sample was CD8+ T cells sorted from blood, taken at week 0. Every receptor here comes from a human donor with alopecia areata. Each CDR3 is given with its conserved first and last residue. D genes are given only for firm matches. The size of a clone is reported for some rows only, either as once, few or many, or as a class for expanded clones.

-	TRBV7-9	TRBJ2-7	-	TGTGCCAGCAGCTTAGCGAGGAACGAGCAGTACTTC	CASSLARNEQYF
once	TRBV25-1	TRBJ1-1	TRBD1	TGTGCCAGCAGTGAACAGGGGGCAGGCACTGAAGCTTTCTTT	CASSEQGAGTEAFF
few	TRBV29-1	TRBJ2-7	-	TGCAGCGTTACAGGGACGTACGAGCAGTACTTC	CSVTGTYEQYF
-	TRBV9	TRBJ2-7	-	TGTGCCAGCAGCTCTGACAGAAACTCCTACGAGCAGTACTTC	CASSSDRNSYEQYF
few	TRBV29-1	TRBJ2-1	TRBD2	TGCAGCGTTGTAGGTAACCTAGCGGGAGGGGATGAGCAGTTCTTC	CSVVGNLAGGDEQFF
-	TRBV7-9	TRBJ2-7	-	TGTGCCAGCAGCTCAGAGAGGGGGGCGCGGCCCCGGTGGTCCCACGAGCAGTACTTC	CASSSERGARPRWSHEQYF
many	TRBV4-3	TRBJ2-6	-	TGCGCCAGCAGCCAAGACGAATACTCTGGGGCCAACGTCCTGACTTTC	CASSQDEYSGANVLTF
-	TRBV9	TRBJ2-7	-	TGTGCCAGCAGCGCCGACGGGCGGGCCCGCTCCTACGAGCAGTACTTC	CASSADGRARSYEQYF
few	TRBV19	TRBJ1-1	-	TGTGCCAGTAAATCCCGGGGGAGGACTGAAGCTTTCTTT	CASKSRGRTEAFF
-	TRBV6-5	TRBJ1-2	-	TGTGCCAGCAGTTACGGGGGAGTCAGCTATGGCTACACCTTC	CASSYGGVSYGYTF
-	TRBV5-1	TRBJ2-3	TRBD1	TGCGCCAGCAGCCCGGGACAGGACACAGATACGCAGTATTTT	CASSPGQDTDTQYF
-	TRBV30	TRBJ1-6	-	TGTGCCTGGAGTGTAGTCGGTTGGGGTTCACCCCTCCACTTT	CAWSVVGWGSPLHF
-	TRBV13	TRBJ1-1	-	TGTGCCAGCAGCTGGTCTATTGAGGGGACTGAAGCTTTCTTT	CASSWSIEGTEAFF
few	TRBV6-6	TRBJ2-1	-	TGTGCCAGCAGTTATGATGGGGGGATGAATGAGCAGTTCTTC	CASSYDGGMNEQFF
-	TRBV29-1	TRBJ2-2	-	TGCAGCGTTGACTGGGAGAACACCGGGGAGCTGTTTTTT	CSVDWENTGELFF
-	TRBV2	TRBJ2-1	-	TGTGCCAGCAGTTTGAGCTGGGGGATCGGACGGTTCTTC	CASSLSWGIGRFF
-	TRBV4-3	TRBJ1-1	-	TGCGCCAGCAGCCAATTCCGGGGGACTGAAGCTTTCTTT	CASSQFRGTEAFF
-	TRBV5-1	TRBJ2-3	-	TGCGCCAGCAGCTTTGTGGCTTATAGCACAGATACGCAGTATTTT	CASSFVAYSTDTQYF
few	TRBV15	TRBJ2-6	-	TGTGCCACCAGCAGAACCAGCTCTGGGGCCAACGTCCTGACTTTC	CATSRTSSGANVLTF
-	TRBV15	TRBJ1-1	-	TGTGCCACCGGGGGCCAGATCGTGAACACTGAAGCTTTCTTT	CATGGQIVNTEAFF
-	TRBV15	TRBJ2-1	-	TGTGCCACCAGCAGAGGGGACAATGAGCAGTTCTTC	CATSRGDNEQFF